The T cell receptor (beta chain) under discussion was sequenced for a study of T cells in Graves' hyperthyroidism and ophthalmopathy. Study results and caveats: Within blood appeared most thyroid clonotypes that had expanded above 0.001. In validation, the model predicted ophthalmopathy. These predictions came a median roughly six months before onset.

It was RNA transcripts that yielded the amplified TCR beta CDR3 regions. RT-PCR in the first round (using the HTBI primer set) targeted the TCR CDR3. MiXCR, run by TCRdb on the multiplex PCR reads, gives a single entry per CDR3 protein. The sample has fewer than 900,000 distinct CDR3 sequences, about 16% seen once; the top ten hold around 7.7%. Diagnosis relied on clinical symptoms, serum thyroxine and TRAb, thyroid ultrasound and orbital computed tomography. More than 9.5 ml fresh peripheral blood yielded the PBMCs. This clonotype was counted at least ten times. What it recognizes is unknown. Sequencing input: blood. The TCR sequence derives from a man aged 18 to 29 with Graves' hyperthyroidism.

CDR3: CASQLAYEQYF. The DNA for the CDR3 is TGTGCCAGCCAGCTGGCCTACGAGCAGTACTTC. This chain links TRBV2 with TRBJ2-7; no clear D. V lost 8 bases and J lost 2, with 7 bases in between. From germline, CDR1 is SNHLY and CDR2 FYNNEI. The CDR3 is made up of 11 amino acids.